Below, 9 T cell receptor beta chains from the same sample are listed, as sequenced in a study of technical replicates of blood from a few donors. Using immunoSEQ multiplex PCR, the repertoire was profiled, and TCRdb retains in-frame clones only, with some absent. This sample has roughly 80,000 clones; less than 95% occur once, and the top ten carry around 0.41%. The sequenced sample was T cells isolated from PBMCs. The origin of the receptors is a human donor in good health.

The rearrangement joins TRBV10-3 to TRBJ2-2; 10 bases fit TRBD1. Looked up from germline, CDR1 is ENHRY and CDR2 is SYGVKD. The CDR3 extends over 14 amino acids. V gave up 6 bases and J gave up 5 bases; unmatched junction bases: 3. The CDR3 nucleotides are TGTGCCATCAGGACAGGGGGCGAAACCGGGGAGCTGTTTTTT. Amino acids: CAIRTGGETGELFF.

CDR3 sequence reads: CASSLPDRAPGELFF. The CDR3 nucleotides read TGTGCCAGCAGCCTCCCAGACAGGGCTCCCGGGGAGCTGTTTTTT. The rearrangement joins TRBV5-6 to TRBJ2-2; 7 positions agree with TRBD1. Germline CDR1 SGHDT, CDR2 YYEEEE. CDR3 length: 15 amino acids. V gave up 4 bases and J gave up 6 bases; unmatched junction bases: 9.

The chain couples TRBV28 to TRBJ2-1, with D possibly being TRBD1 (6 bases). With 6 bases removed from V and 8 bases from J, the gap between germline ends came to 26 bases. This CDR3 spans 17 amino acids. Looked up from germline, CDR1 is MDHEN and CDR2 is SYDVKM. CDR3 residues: CASSHLRGTGTNDEQFF. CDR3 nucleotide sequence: TGTGCCAGCAGCCACTTAAGGGGGACGGGCACAAACGATGAGCAGTTCTTC.

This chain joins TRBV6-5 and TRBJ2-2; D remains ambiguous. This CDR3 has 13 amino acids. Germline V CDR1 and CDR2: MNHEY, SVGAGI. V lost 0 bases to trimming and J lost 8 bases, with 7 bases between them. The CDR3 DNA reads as TGTGCCAGCAGTTACTCGTCTTCTGGGGAGCTGTTTTTT. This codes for CASSYSSSGELFF.

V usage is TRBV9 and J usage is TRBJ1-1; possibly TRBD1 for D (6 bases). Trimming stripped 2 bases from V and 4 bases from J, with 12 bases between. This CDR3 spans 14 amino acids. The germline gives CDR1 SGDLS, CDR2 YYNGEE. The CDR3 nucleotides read TGTGCCAGCAGCGTGTCGATCAGGGGCACTGAAGCTTTCTTT. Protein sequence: CASSVSIRGTEAFF.

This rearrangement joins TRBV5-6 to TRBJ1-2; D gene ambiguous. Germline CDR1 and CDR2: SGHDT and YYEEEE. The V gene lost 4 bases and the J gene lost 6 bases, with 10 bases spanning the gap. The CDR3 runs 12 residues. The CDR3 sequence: CASSPYGDGYTF. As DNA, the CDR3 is TGTGCCAGCAGCCCATACGGGGATGGCTACACCTTC. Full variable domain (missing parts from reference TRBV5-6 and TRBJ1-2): DAGVTQSPTHLIKTRGQQVTLRCSPKSGHDTVSWYQQALGQGPQFIFQYYEEEERQRGNFPDRFSGHQFPNYSSELNVNALLLGDSALYLCASSPYGDGYTFGSGTRLTVV.

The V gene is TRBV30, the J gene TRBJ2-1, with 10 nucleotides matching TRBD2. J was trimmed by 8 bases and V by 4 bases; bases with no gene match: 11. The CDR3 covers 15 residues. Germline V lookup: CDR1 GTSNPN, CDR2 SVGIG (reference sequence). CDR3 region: CAWTRSGRALDEQFF. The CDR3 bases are TGTGCCTGGACTAGAAGCGGGAGGGCCTTGGATGAGCAGTTCTTC.

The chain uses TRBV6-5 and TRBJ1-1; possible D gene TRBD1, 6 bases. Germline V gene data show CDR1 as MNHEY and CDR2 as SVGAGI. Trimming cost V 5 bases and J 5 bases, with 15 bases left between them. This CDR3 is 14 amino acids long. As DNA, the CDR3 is TGTGCCAGCAGTGCGGCGGGGGCAGGAACTGAAGCTTTCTTT. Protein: CASSAAGAGTEAFF.

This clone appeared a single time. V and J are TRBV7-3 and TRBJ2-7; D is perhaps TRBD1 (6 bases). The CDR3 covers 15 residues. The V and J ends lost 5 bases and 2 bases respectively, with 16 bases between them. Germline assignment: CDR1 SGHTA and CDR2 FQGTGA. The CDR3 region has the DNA TGTGCCAGCAGCCCAAGCAGGGGTCGCACCTACGAGCAGTACTTC. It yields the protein CASSPSRGRTYEQYF.